Listed below are T cell receptor beta chains from one sample, sequenced in a study of T cell clonotyping in hematopoietic cell transplantation. TCRdb keeps only in-frame clones here, not all; method: immunoSEQ multiplex PCR. The top ten clones hold over 4.5% of a sample with some 45,000 clones, around 83% of them seen once. The material was peripheral blood mononuclear cells, obtained before stem cell transplant. The source is a man between 60 and 75 years old with myelodysplastic syndrome. Some clones in this sample may be carry-over from other donors' samples. Each CDR3 is given with its conserved first and last residue. D genes are given only for firm matches. Not all rows give a size; the values are once, few, many and, for expanded clones, a class.

V	J	size	D	DNA	CDR3
TRBV20-1	TRBJ2-5	once	TRBD1	TGCAGTGCTCTGGACAGGGAGACCCAGTACTTC	CSALDRETQYF
TRBV6-5	TRBJ1-5	.	TRBD1	TGTGCCAGCAGTCGAGGGGGCGCGAGCAATCAGCCCCAGCATTTT	CASSRGGASNQPQHF
TRBV29-1	TRBJ1-2	.	.	TGCAGCGTTCGCGAGGGTTTCTATGGCTACACCTTC	CSVREGFYGYTF
TRBV11-2	TRBJ2-2	.	.	TGTGCCAGCAGCTTAGCCAGAGTCACCGGGGAGCTGTTTTTT	CASSLARVTGELFF
TRBV5-6	TRBJ1-5	once	.	TGTGCCAGCAGCTTGGGGCAGCCCAATCAGCCCCAGCATTTT	CASSLGQPNQPQHF
TRBV7-2	TRBJ1-6	.	.	TGTGCCAGCAGCTTCGTGGGGAATAATTCACCCCTCCACTTT	CASSFVGNNSPLHF
TRBV10-3	TRBJ1-5	once	TRBD1	TGTGCCACCACGGCCGACAGGGAGTACCAGCCCCAGCATTTT	CATTADREYQPQHF
TRBV19	TRBJ2-2	.	.	TGTGCCTCTCATACAGGGAACACCGGGGAGCTGTTTTTT	CASHTGNTGELFF
TRBV10-1	TRBJ2-5	.	.	TGCGCCAGCAGTGAGTCGTCCTATAACCACCCAGGGAAGACCCAGTACTTC	CASSESSYNHPGKTQYF
TRBV15	TRBJ1-2	.	.	TGTGCCACCAGCAGAGAACTGGGTAACTATGGCTACACCTTC	CATSRELGNYGYTF
TRBV28	TRBJ1-3	.	.	TGTGCCTGCGTAGGGGACTCTGGAAACACCATATATTTT	CACVGDSGNTIYF
TRBV5-6	TRBJ2-7	.	.	TGTGCCAGCAGTTATGGGACGCCGCGCTACGAGCAGTACTTC	CASSYGTPRYEQYF
TRBV19	TRBJ1-1	few	.	TGTGCCAGTAGTTCTCAGCGGAACACTGAAGCTTTCTTT	CASSSQRNTEAFF
TRBV30	TRBJ1-1	once	.	TGTGCCTGGATGCTCACGAACACTGAAGCTTTCTTT	CAWMLTNTEAFF
TRBV5-8	TRBJ2-3	.	TRBD2	TGTGCCAGCAGCGCCTCCCTTGGGCGGGGGACAGATACGCAGTATTTT	CASSASLGRGTDTQYF
TRBV19	TRBJ2-1	.	.	TGTGCCAGTAAAGTCAGGGGGGGAAATGAGCAGTTCTTC	CASKVRGGNEQFF
TRBV27	TRBJ2-7	.	TRBD1	TGTGCCAGCGGAGGGTACAGGGGGAGCTACGAGCAGTACTTC	CASGGYRGSYEQYF
TRBV27	TRBJ1-6	few	TRBD1	TGTGCCAGCAGTACCACCGGGACAGTTAATTCACCCCTCCACTTT	CASSTTGTVNSPLHF
TRBV7-2	TRBJ2-1	.	.	TGTGCCAGCAGCTTAGAGGGGACGATTCTTTTTGAGCAGTTCTTC	CASSLEGTILFEQFF
TRBV27	TRBJ1-4	.	TRBD1	TGTGCCAGCAACACGGGACAGGGGCATCAGATTTCAACTAATGAAAAACTGTTTTTT	CASNTGQGHQISTNEKLFF
TRBV5-6	TRBJ1-2	.	TRBD1	TGTGCCAGCAGCCTGGGAGGGGGCAACCTAAACTATGGCTACACCTTC	CASSLGGGNLNYGYTF
TRBV7-2	TRBJ2-3	.	.	TGTGCCAGCAGCTTAGGTGTCAGGGAGACCACAGATACGCAGTATTTT	CASSLGVRETTDTQYF
TRBV6-5	TRBJ1-6	.	.	TGTGCCAGCAGCCTTATTGGGAGATATTCACCCCTCCACTTT	CASSLIGRYSPLHF
TRBV7-6	TRBJ2-3	.	.	TGTGCCAGCAGCCCGGGACTTCGCACAGATACGCAGTATTTT	CASSPGLRTDTQYF
TRBV20-1	TRBJ1-2	.	.	TGCAGTGCTCCCGACGCTGGCTACACCTTC	CSAPDAGYTF
TRBV11-2	TRBJ2-7	.	.	TGTGCCAGCAGCGGCCCAGGTTGGGAGCAGTACTTC	CASSGPGWEQYF
TRBV28	TRBJ2-6	few	.	TGTGCCAGCAGCAGCGTTAACCTCCTCTCTGGGGCCAACGTCCTGACTTTC	CASSSVNLLSGANVLTF
TRBV7-6	TRBJ1-2	.	TRBD1	TGTGCCAGCAGCTTAGGAGGGGGCGCGACCTATGGCTACACCTTC	CASSLGGGATYGYTF
TRBV4-3	TRBJ2-3	.	.	TGCGCCAGCAGCAGGGACTCTTCCACAGATACGCAGTATTTT	CASSRDSSTDTQYF
TRBV6-5	TRBJ1-1	once	TRBD1	TGTGCCAGCAGACGGGGACAGGCGAACACTGAAGCTTTCTTT	CASRRGQANTEAFF
TRBV6-5	TRBJ1-2	once	.	TGTGCCAGCAGTCCGACCAGGCGATACCTACAGGGCTACACCTTC	CASSPTRRYLQGYTF
TRBV6-5	TRBJ1-1	.	.	TGTGCCAGCAGTTCCCCGGGCCTGGGAGACACTGAAGCTTTCTTT	CASSSPGLGDTEAFF
TRBV6-6	TRBJ1-5	.	.	TGTGCCAGCAGTTTGGACGACTTTCAGCCCCAGCATTTT	CASSLDDFQPQHF
TRBV5-6	TRBJ2-3	.	.	TGTGCCAGCAGCTTGAAAATACTGGGGGCCCCCACAGATACGCAGTATTTT	CASSLKILGAPTDTQYF
TRBV9	TRBJ2-3	once	TRBD1	TGTGCCAGCAGCGTCCGGGACAGGGCTACAGATACGCAGTATTTT	CASSVRDRATDTQYF
TRBV29-1	TRBJ1-4	.	TRBD1	TGCAGCGTTGAAATGGACAGGGGTGAAAAACTGTTTTTT	CSVEMDRGEKLFF